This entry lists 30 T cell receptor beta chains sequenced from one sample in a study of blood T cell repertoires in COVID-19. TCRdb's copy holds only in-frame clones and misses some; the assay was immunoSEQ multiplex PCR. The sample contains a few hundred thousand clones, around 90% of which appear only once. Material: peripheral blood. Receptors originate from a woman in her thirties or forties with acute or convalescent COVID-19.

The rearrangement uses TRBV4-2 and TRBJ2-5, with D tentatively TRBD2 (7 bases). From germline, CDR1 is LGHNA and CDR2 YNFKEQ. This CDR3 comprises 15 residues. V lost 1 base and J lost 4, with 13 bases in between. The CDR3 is CASSQAGGQGETQYF. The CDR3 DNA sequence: TGTGCCAGCAGCCAAGCGGGGGGCCAGGGAGAGACCCAGTACTTC.

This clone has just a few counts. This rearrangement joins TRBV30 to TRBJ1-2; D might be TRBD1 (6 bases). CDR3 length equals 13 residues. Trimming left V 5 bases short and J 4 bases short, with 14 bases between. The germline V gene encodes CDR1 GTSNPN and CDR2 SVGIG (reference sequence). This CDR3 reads CAWGWGGAYGYTF. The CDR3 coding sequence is TGTGCCTGGGGTTGGGGGGGGGCCTATGGCTACACCTTC.

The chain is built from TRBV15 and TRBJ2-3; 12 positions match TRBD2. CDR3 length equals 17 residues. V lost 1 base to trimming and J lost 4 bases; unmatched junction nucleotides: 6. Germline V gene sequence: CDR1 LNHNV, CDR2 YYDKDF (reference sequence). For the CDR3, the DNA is TGTGCCACCAGCAGAGGACCTAGCGGGGGGGGTTCAGATACGCAGTATTTT. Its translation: CATSRGPSGGGSDTQYF.

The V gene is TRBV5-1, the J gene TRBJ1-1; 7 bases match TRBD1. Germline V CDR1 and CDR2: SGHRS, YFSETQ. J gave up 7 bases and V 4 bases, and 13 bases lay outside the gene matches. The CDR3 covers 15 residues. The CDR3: CASSATGTANLEAFF. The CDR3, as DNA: TGCGCCAGCAGCGCAACCGGGACAGCGAATCTTGAAGCTTTCTTT. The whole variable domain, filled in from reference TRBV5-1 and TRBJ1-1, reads KAGVTQTPRYLIKTRGQQVTLSCSPISGHRSVSWYQQTPGQGLQFLFEYFSETQRNKGNFPGRFSGRQFSNSRSEMNVSTLELGDSALYLCASSATGTANLEAFFGQGTRLTVV.

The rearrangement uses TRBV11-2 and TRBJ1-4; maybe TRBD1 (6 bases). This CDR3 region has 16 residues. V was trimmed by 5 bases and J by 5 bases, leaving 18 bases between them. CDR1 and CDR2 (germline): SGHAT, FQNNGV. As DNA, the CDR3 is TGTGCCAGCAGCAAAACCCCCGGGGGGCGGAATGAAAAACTGTTTTTT. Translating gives CASSKTPGGRNEKLFF.

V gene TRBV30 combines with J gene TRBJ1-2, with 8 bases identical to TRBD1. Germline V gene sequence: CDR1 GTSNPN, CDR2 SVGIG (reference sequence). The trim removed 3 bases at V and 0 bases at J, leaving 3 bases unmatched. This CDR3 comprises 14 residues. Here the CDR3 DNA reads TGTGCCTGGAGCAGGACAGGGACTAACTATGGCTACACCTTC. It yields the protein CAWSRTGTNYGYTF.

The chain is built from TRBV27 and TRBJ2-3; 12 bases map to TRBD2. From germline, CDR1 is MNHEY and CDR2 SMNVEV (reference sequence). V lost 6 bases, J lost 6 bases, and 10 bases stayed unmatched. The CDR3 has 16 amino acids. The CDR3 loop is CASSGSSGGAYDTQYF. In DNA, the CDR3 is TGTGCCAGCAGCGGCTCTAGCGGGGGGGCGTATGATACGCAGTATTTT.

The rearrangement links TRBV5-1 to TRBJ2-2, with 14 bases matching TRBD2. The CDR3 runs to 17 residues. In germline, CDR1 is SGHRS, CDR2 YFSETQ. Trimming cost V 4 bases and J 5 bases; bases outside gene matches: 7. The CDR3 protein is CASSPGLAGGKTGELFF. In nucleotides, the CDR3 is TGCGCCAGCAGCCCCGGACTAGCGGGGGGCAAAACCGGGGAGCTGTTTTTT.

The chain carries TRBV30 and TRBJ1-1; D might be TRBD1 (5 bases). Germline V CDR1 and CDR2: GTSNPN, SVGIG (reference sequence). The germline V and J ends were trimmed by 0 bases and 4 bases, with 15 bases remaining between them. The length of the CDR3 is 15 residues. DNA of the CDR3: TGTGCCTGGAGTGTACCGGGCGGGGGGACCACTGAAGCTTTCTTT. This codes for CAWSVPGGGTTEAFF.

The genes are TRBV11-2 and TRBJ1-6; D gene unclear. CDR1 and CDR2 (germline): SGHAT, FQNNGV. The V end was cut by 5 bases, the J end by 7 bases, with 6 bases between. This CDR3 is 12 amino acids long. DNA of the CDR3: TGTGCCAGCAGCCCGTTAAATTCACCCCTCCACTTT. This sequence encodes CASSPLNSPLHF.

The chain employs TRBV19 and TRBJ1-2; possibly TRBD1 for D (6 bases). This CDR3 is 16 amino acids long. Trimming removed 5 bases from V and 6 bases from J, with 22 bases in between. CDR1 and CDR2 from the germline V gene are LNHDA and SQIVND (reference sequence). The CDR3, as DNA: TGTGCCAGTAGTGCCCATGGGACACTCCCGGGGAATGGCTACACCTTC. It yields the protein CASSAHGTLPGNGYTF.

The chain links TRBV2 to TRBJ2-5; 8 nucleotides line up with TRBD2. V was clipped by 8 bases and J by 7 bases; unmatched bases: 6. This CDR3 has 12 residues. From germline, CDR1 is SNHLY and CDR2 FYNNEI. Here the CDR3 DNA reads TGTGCCAGCGTCGGGAGGGGAGGGACCCAGTACTTC. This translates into CASVGRGGTQYF.

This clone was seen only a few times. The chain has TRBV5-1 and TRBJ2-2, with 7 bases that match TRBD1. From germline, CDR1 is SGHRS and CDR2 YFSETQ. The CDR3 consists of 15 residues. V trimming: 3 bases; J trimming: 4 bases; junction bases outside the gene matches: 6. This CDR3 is CASSSRTGVTGELFF. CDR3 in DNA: TGCGCCAGCAGCTCCCGGACAGGAGTCACCGGGGAGCTGTTTTTT. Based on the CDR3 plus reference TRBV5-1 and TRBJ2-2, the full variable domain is KAGVTQTPRYLIKTRGQQVTLSCSPISGHRSVSWYQQTPGQGLQFLFEYFSETQRNKGNFPGRFSGRQFSNSRSEMNVSTLELGDSALYLCASSSRTGVTGELFFGEGSRLTVL.

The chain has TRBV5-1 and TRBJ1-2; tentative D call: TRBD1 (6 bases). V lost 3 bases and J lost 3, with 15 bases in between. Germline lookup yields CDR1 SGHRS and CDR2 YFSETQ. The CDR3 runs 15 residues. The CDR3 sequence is CASSSDGQSYYGYTF. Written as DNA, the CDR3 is TGCGCCAGCAGCTCAGACGGACAGTCCTACTATGGCTACACCTTC.

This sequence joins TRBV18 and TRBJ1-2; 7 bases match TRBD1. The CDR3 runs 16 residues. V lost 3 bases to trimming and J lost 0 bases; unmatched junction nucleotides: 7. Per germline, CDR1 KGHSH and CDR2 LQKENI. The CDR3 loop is CASSPGQVGANYGYTF. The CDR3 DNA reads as TGTGCCAGCTCACCCGGACAGGTCGGGGCTAACTATGGCTACACCTTC.

CDR3 sequence reads: CASSPGLIPGAEAFF. The CDR3 region has the DNA TGTGCCAGCAGCCCCGGCCTAATTCCAGGGGCTGAAGCTTTCTTT. The chain links TRBV5-6 to TRBJ1-1, with D perhaps matching TRBD1 (6 bases). There are 15 residues in the CDR3. Germline CDR1 SGHDT, CDR2 YYEEEE. The V gene lost 4 bases and the J gene lost 6 bases, with 19 bases spanning the gap.

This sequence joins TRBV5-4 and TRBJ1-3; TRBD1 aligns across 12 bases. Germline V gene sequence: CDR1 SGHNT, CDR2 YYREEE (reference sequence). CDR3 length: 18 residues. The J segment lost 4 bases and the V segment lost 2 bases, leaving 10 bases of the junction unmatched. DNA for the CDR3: TGTGCCAGCAGCTTTCTACCGGGACAGGGGGCGCGAGGAAACACCATATATTTT. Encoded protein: CASSFLPGQGARGNTIYF.

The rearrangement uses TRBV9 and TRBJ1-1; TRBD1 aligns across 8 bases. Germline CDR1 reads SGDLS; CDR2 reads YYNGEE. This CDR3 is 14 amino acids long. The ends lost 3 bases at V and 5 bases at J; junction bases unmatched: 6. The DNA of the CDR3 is TGTGCCAGCAGCGGGGGGACAGGACGGACTGAAGCTTTCTTT. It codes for CASSGGTGRTEAFF.

CDR3 loop: CASSSGGAGGPYNEQFF. The CDR3, as DNA: TGCGCCAGCAGCTCCGGAGGAGCGGGGGGGCCCTACAATGAGCAGTTCTTC. The chain carries TRBV5-1 and TRBJ2-1, with 10 bases identical to TRBD2. Unmatched junction bases numbered 8, after V lost 3 bases and J lost 2 bases. This CDR3 contains 17 residues. Germline lookup yields CDR1 SGHRS and CDR2 YFSETQ. Full variable domain (outside the CDR3, taken from reference TRBV5-1 and TRBJ2-1): KAGVTQTPRYLIKTRGQQVTLSCSPISGHRSVSWYQQTPGQGLQFLFEYFSETQRNKGNFPGRFSGRQFSNSRSEMNVSTLELGDSALYLCASSSGGAGGPYNEQFFGPGTRLTVL.

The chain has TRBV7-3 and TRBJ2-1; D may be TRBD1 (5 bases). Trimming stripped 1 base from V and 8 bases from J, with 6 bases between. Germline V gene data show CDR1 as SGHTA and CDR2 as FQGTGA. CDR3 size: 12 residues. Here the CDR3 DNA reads TGTGCCAGCAGCTTAATAGGGGATGAGCAGTTCTTC. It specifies CASSLIGDEQFF. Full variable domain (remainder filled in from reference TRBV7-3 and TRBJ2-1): GAGVSQTPSNKVTEKGKYVELRCDPISGHTALYWYRQSLGQGPEFLIYFQGTGAADDSGLPNDRFFAVRPEGSVSTLKIQRTERGDSAVYLCASSLIGDEQFFGPGTRLTVL.

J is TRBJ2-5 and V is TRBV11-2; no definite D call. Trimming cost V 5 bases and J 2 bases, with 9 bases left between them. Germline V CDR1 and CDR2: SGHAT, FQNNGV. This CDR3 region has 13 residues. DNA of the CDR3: TGTGCCAGCAGCGGGCTAAATCAAGAGACCCAGTACTTC. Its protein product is CASSGLNQETQYF.

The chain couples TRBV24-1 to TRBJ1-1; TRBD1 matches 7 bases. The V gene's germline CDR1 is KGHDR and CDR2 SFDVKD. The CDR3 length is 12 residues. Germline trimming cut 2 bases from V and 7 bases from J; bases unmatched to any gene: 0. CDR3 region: CATSDWTGEAFF. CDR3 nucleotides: TGTGCCACCAGTGATTGGACAGGTGAAGCTTTCTTT.

CDR3 sequence reads: CASSETGELGQPQHF. CDR3 in DNA: TGTGCCAGCAGCGAGACAGGGGAGTTAGGTCAGCCCCAGCATTTT. The chain carries TRBV9 and TRBJ1-5, with 8 positions matching TRBD1. Germline CDR1 is SGDLS and CDR2 is YYNGEE. The V gene end was trimmed by 3 bases and the J gene end by 6 bases; junction bases not matched to a gene: 8. This CDR3 contains 15 residues.

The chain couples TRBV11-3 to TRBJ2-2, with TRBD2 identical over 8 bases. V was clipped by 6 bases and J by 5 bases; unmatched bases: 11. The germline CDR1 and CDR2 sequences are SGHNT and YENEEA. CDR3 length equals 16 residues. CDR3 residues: CASSQQAGGATGELFF. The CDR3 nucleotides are TGTGCCAGCAGTCAACAGGCGGGGGGCGCGACCGGGGAGCTGTTTTTT.

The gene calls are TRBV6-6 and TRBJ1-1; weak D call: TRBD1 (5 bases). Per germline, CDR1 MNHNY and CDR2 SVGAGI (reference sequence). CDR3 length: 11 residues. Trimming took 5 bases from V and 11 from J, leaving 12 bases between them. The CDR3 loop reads CASSKDRGAFF. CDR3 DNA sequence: TGTGCCAGCAGTAAAGACCGGGGGGCTTTCTTT.

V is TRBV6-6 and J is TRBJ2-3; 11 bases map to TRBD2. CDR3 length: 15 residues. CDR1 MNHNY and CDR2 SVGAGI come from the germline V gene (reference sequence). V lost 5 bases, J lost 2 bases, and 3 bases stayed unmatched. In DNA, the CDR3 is TGTGCCAGCAGTGAGGGACTAGCGGACACAGATACGCAGTATTTT. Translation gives CASSEGLADTDTQYF.

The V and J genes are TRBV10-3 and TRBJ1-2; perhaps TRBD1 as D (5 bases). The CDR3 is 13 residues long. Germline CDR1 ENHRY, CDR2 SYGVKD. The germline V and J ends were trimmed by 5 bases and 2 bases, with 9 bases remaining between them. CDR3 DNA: TGTGCCATCAGTTTGACAGCGAACTATGGCTACACCTTC. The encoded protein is CAISLTANYGYTF.

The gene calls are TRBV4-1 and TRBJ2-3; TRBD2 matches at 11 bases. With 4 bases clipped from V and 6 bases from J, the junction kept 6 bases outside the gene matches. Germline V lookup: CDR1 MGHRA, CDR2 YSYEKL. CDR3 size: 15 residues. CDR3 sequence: CASSPGLAGLDTQYF. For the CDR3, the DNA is TGCGCCAGCAGCCCCGGACTAGCGGGTCTGGATACGCAGTATTTT.

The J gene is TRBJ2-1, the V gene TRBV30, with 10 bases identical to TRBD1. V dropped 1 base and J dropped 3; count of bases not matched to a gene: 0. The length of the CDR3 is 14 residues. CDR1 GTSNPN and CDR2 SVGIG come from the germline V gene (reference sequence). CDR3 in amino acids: CAWSGTGGYNEQFF. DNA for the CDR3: TGTGCCTGGAGTGGGACAGGGGGCTACAATGAGCAGTTCTTC.

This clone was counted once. Here the CDR3 DNA reads TGTGCCAGCACCTATGGAGGTCCTCTCGGGGGCATTCAGTACTTC. Its protein is CASTYGGPLGGIQYF. V usage is TRBV6-6 and J usage is TRBJ2-4; the D gene is possibly TRBD2 (6 bases). The CDR3 consists of 15 residues. CDR1 is MNHNY and CDR2 is SVGAGI in the germline V gene (reference sequence). With 7 bases removed from V and 9 bases from J, the gap between germline ends came to 22 bases.